The sequence of this T cell receptor (beta chain) was determined in a study of beta chain features in type 1 diabetes. Findings of the study overall: The naive, central memory and Treg TCRB repertoires showed an apparent similarity that was greater among patients than among healthy donors. VDJ junctions from patients with type 1 diabetes contained fewer insertions and more deletions.

Naive, central memory, regulatory and stem cell-like memory cells within the CD4+ compartment were sorted using CD45RO/CCR7/CD25/CD127/CD95/CD27. Purity exceeded 95% in all sorted populations. V dropped 6 bases and J dropped 9; count of bases not matched to a gene: 13. CDR1 is SEHNR, CDR2 FQNEAQ, per germline (reference sequence). The CDR3 has 15 residues. What was sequenced were expressed TCRB transcripts, since all of the isolated RNA had been reverse transcribed. Clones were read by immunoSEQ multiplex PCR, and TCRdb kept only the in-frame ones, dropping some. The table includes around 240,000 clones, roughly 70% detected once. Details on this clone: Antigen specificity is unknown.

The receptor comes from a man between 25 and 39 years old in good health. The genes are TRBV7-9 and TRBJ2-1; 8 positions agree with TRBD2. Sequences were obtained from naive CD4+ T cells from blood. The CDR3: CASSFPGLGLVEQFF. DNA of the CDR3: TGTGCCAGCAGTTTTCCGGGACTAGGCCTGGTTGAGCAGTTCTTC.